Listed here are 23 T cell receptor beta chains from one sample, sequenced in a study of blood T cell repertoires in COVID-19. Profiling relied on immunoSEQ multiplex PCR, and the TCRdb table lists in-frame clones only, not all of them. The sample gives under 400,000 clones, around 87% of which show up once; 10% is in the top ten. Material for sequencing was peripheral blood. These receptors all come from a woman aged 25 to 39 with COVID-19, enrolled during active disease.

CDR3 loop: CASSYSALGDTQYF. In DNA, the CDR3 is TGTGCCAGCAGCTACAGTGCCCTTGGCGATACGCAGTATTTT. This chain links TRBV5-4 with TRBJ2-3; D remains unclear. Trimming stripped 3 bases from V and 6 bases from J, with 14 bases between. CDR3 length equals 14 residues. Germline V gene data show CDR1 as SGHNT and CDR2 as YYREEE (reference sequence).

J is TRBJ1-1 and V is TRBV5-1; D might be TRBD1 (6 bases). The CDR3 totals 14 residues. Trimming took 4 bases from V and 1 from J, leaving 11 bases between them. Germline CDR1 and CDR2: SGHRS and YFSETQ. The CDR3: CASSDRTANTEAFF. In DNA form, the CDR3 reads TGCGCCAGCAGCGACCGGACAGCGAACACTGAAGCTTTCTTT.

The J gene is TRBJ2-7, the V gene TRBV19; D is perhaps TRBD1 (5 bases). V lost 4 bases and J 6 bases, leaving 19 bases between the germline ends. The CDR3 consists of 15 residues. Germline V gene lookup returns CDR1 LNHDA and CDR2 SQIVND (reference sequence). Here the CDR3 reads CASSTSGNWGSEQYF. The CDR3 coding sequence is TGTGCCAGTAGTACTTCAGGGAATTGGGGCTCCGAGCAGTACTTC.

The CDR3 is CACTGLATGNEQFF. The CDR3 bases are TGTGCCTGCACCGGACTAGCTACAGGCAATGAGCAGTTCTTC. The chain uses TRBV30 and TRBJ2-1; the match to TRBD2 covers 8 bases. Trimming took 6 bases from V and 6 from J; bases not matched to a gene: 10. Per the germline V gene, CDR1 is GTSNPN and CDR2 is SVGIG (reference sequence). The CDR3 has 14 amino acids.

The chain couples TRBV4-3 to TRBJ2-1, with 10 nucleotides matching TRBD2. CDR1 LGHNA and CDR2 YSLEER come from the germline V gene. The CDR3 contains 16 residues. The ends lost 0 bases at V and 10 bases at J; junction bases unmatched: 9. As DNA, the CDR3 is TGCGCCAGCAGCCAAGATGGACTAGCGGACGTCGGGGAGCAGTTCTTC. Amino acid sequence: CASSQDGLADVGEQFF.

This clone was seen a handful of times. The chain links TRBV28 to TRBJ2-1; possibly TRBD1 for D (6 bases). Germline CDR1 reads MDHEN; CDR2 reads SYDVKM. Trimming left V 3 bases short and J 6 bases short, with 12 bases between. The CDR3 runs 14 residues. DNA of the CDR3: TGTGCCAGCAGTTTCGGACAGAGGACCAATGAGCAGTTCTTC. This sequence encodes CASSFGQRTNEQFF.

This clone was detected only once. The chain couples TRBV6-2 or TRBV6-3 to TRBJ1-2, with D maybe TRBD1 (6 bases). Germline CDR1 is MNHEY and CDR2 is SVGEGT. The V end lost 5 bases, the J end lost 5 bases, and 9 bases lay between the germline ends. The CDR3 loop spans 12 amino acids. In nucleotides, the CDR3 is TGTGCCAGCAGTGCAGGGGTTTATGGCTACACCTTC. This sequence encodes CASSAGVYGYTF.

This chain connects TRBV28 to TRBJ2-6; 8 nucleotides align to TRBD1. With V trimmed by 10 bases and J by 4 bases, 9 bases remained unmatched. Germline V CDR1 and CDR2: MDHEN, SYDVKM. The CDR3 is 15 amino acids. The CDR3 protein is CAILHRGSGANVLTF. The CDR3 DNA reads TGTGCCATCCTCCACAGGGGGTCGGGGGCCAACGTCCTGACTTTC.

This chain joins TRBV21-1 and TRBJ2-7; no check of the table's D call, TRBD2, against the DNA was made. TRBV21-1 is classified as a pseudogene. CDR3 length: 17 residues. CDR3 coding DNA: TGTGCCAGCAGCAAAGAATATACTAGCGGGACCTACTACGAGCAGTACTTC. As protein: CASSKEYTSGTYYEQYF.

This chain's CDR3 is CASSPTVFRREQYF. CDR3 nucleotides: TGTGCCAGCTCACCAACAGTTTTTAGGAGGGAGCAGTACTTC. The J gene is TRBJ2-7, the V gene TRBV18; the D gene is possibly TRBD2 (5 bases). In germline, CDR1 is KGHSH, CDR2 LQKENI. The CDR3 consists of 14 residues. V was cut by 2 bases and J by 7 bases, with 15 bases left in between.

V is TRBV10-1 and J is TRBJ2-7; tentative D call: TRBD1 (5 bases). The length of the CDR3 is 16 residues. Germline values: CDR1 WNHNN, CDR2 SYGVQD (reference sequence). Deletions cut 0 bases from V and 4 bases from J, with 16 bases between. CDR3 residues: CASSESAGLGKYEQYF. CDR3 in DNA: TGCGCCAGCAGTGAGTCCGCAGGGTTGGGGAAGTACGAGCAGTACTTC.

This clone was seen more than once but under ten times. This chain links TRBV7-9 with TRBJ1-3; possibly TRBD1 for D (5 bases). The CDR3 contains 12 residues. V gave up 5 bases and J gave up 4 bases, with 6 bases separating them. Germline CDR1 is SEHNR and CDR2 is FQNEAQ (reference sequence). CDR3 coding DNA: TGTGCCAGCAGCAGACAGGGAAACACCATATATTTT. Amino acids: CASSRQGNTIYF.

V is TRBV30 and J is TRBJ2-7, with 10 nucleotides matching TRBD1. This CDR3 has 15 amino acids. Per germline, CDR1 GTSNPN and CDR2 SVGIG (reference sequence). The junction had 6 bases not matched to a gene; V was cut back by 1 base and J by 3 bases. Here the CDR3 DNA reads TGTGCCTGGAGTGGGGACAGGGGACTAAACTACGAGCAGTACTTC. This codes for CAWSGDRGLNYEQYF.

The chain has TRBV4-2 and TRBJ1-2; a possible D gene is TRBD1 (5 bases). V was cut by 0 bases and J by 4 bases, with 12 bases left in between. This CDR3 has 15 amino acids. Germline values: CDR1 LGHNA, CDR2 YNFKEQ. The DNA of the CDR3 is TGTGCCAGCAGCCAAGAGGTCGGGGGTAGCTATGGCTACACCTTC. Its translation: CASSQEVGGSYGYTF.

This clone was recorded only once. V and J are TRBV28 and TRBJ2-1; 12 bases fit TRBD2. The CDR3 totals 14 residues. V shed 6 bases, J shed 11 bases, and the junction held 8 bases outside the gene matches. CDR1 is MDHEN and CDR2 is SYDVKM in the germline V gene. The CDR3 here is CASRPGLAGAQQFF. Written as DNA, the CDR3 is TGTGCCAGCAGACCGGGACTAGCGGGTGCACAGCAGTTCTTC.

V usage is TRBV9 and J usage is TRBJ2-2; TRBD2 matches 7 bases. The CDR3 spans 14 residues. The trim removed 6 bases at V and 3 bases at J, leaving 5 bases unmatched. CDR1 and CDR2 (germline): SGDLS, YYNGEE. The CDR3 here is CASTLGGYTGELFF. In nucleotides, the CDR3 is TGTGCCAGCACGCTCGGGGGGTACACCGGGGAGCTGTTTTTT.

V is TRBV7-3 and J is TRBJ2-7, with D maybe TRBD2 (6 bases). Germline loops: CDR1 SGHTA, CDR2 FQGTGA. The CDR3 consists of 14 residues. With 3 bases removed from V and 5 bases from J, the gap between germline ends came to 14 bases. The CDR3 here is CASSLAGSVDEQYF. The CDR3 region has the DNA TGTGCCAGCAGCTTGGCGGGGAGCGTCGACGAGCAGTACTTC.

The chain employs TRBV7-3 and TRBJ2-2, with D hard to call. The V end lost 1 base, the J end lost 1 base, and 4 bases lay between the germline ends. The CDR3 contains 14 residues. CDR1 is SGHTA, CDR2 FQGTGA, per germline. The CDR3 spells CASSLILNTGELFF. DNA of the CDR3: TGTGCCAGCAGCTTAATTCTGAACACCGGGGAGCTGTTTTTT. Using reference TRBV7-3 and TRBJ2-2 for the parts outside the CDR3, the full variable domain is GAGVSQTPSNKVTEKGKYVELRCDPISGHTALYWYRQSLGQGPEFLIYFQGTGAADDSGLPNDRFFAVRPEGSVSTLKIQRTERGDSAVYLCASSLILNTGELFFGEGSRLTVL.

The chain carries TRBV6-5 and TRBJ1-6, with D uncertain. CDR1 is MNHEY and CDR2 is SVGAGI in the germline V gene. There are 13 residues in the CDR3. V was clipped by 6 bases and J by 7 bases, with 10 bases between them. CDR3 nucleotide sequence: TGTGCCAGCAGGAGGTCCCGAAATTCACCCCTCCACTTT. This encodes CASRRSRNSPLHF.

The count of this clone is one. V usage is TRBV19 and J usage is TRBJ2-5; a weak D match, TRBD1 (6 bases). This CDR3 region has 13 residues. Trimming took off 3 bases at V and 5 bases at J, with 10 bases between the two ends. Germline CDR1 reads LNHDA; CDR2 reads SQIVND (reference sequence). Written as DNA, the CDR3 is TGTGCCAGTAGTATGGGCAGGGGCGAGACCCAGTACTTC. Its translation: CASSMGRGETQYF.

This clone showed up just a few times. This rearrangement joins TRBV2 to TRBJ1-5, with TRBD1 matching 8 bases. In germline, CDR1 is SNHLY, CDR2 FYNNEI. CDR3 length: 15 residues. V gave up 1 base and J gave up 6 bases; unmatched junction bases: 5. The CDR3 nucleotides read TGTGCCAGCAGTGAAGGAGCCAGGGGGCTTCAGCCCCAGCATTTT. Encoded protein: CASSEGARGLQPQHF.

The chain employs TRBV28 and TRBJ1-2; 12 bases agree with TRBD1. This CDR3 is built from 17 residues. Trimming took 5 bases from V and 4 from J; bases not matched to a gene: 11. Germline CDR1 reads MDHEN; CDR2 reads SYDVKM. The CDR3, as DNA: TGTGCCAGCAGTCGTATCATCCGGGACAGGGGGCCCTATGGCTACACCTTC. Protein sequence: CASSRIIRDRGPYGYTF.

This clone has a handful of counts. The chain has TRBV29-1 and TRBJ2-5; the match to TRBD1 covers 9 bases. V lost 6 bases to trimming and J lost 3 bases; unmatched junction nucleotides: 5. This CDR3 has 13 amino acids. From germline, CDR1 is SQVTM and CDR2 ANQGSEA. DNA for the CDR3: TGCAGCGTCATAACAGGGGGCGAAGAGACCCAGTACTTC. It yields the protein CSVITGGEETQYF.